This T cell receptor (beta chain) was sequenced during a study of blood T cell repertoires in COVID-19. The wider study: Researchers got acute and convalescent COVID-19 samples from the United States, Italy and Spain. Sources were T cells, B-cell-depleted T cells, or PBMCs; the material itself was cDNA or gDNA.

The germline CDR1 and CDR2 sequences are MDHEN and SYDVKM. The CDR3 is made up of 13 amino acids. The trim removed 10 bases at V and 1 base at J, leaving 5 bases unmatched. Authors' analysis steps: Quantification of nucleated cells was approximated via reference gene primer amplification. Data came from immunoSEQ multiplex PCR; TCRdb stores just in-frame clones and leaves some out. V, J and clone size derive from that table, while D and trimming were established from the DNA sequence. The sample records fewer than 300,000 clones, roughly 84% being singletons. Followed longitudinally, the Seattle patients had been enrolled during active infection.

V and J are TRBV28 and TRBJ2-7; TRBD1 aligns across 9 bases. The specimen sequenced was peripheral blood. The sequence came from a human donor with COVID-19, enrolled during active disease. The donor label of this sample is uncertain. The CDR3 loop reads CATAGTGSYEQYF. CDR3 DNA sequence: TGTGCCACCGCTGGGACAGGGTCCTACGAGCAGTACTTC.